The 8 T cell receptor beta chains below were found in one sample sequenced in a study of T cells in Graves' hyperthyroidism and ophthalmopathy. Regions amplified from RNA transcripts were the TCR beta CDR3 regions. The HTBI primer set drove a first-round RT-PCR of the TCR CDR3. One entry per CDR3 protein results from TCRdb running MiXCR on the multiplex PCR reads. The sample carries 600,000 to 800,000 distinct CDR3 sequences, approximately 40% recorded once. The source material was blood. Source of these receptors: a woman aged 40 to 50 with Graves' hyperthyroidism.

At least ten counts were recorded for this clonotype. The V call is TRBV6-5, the J call TRBJ1-1; D is undetermined. Trimming pared 2 bases from V and 4 bases from J, leaving 8 bases between. Germline assignment: CDR1 MNHEY and CDR2 SVGAGI. The CDR3 has 13 amino acids. CDR3 nucleotide sequence: TGTGCCAGCAGTTACGACACCGGCACTGAAGCTTTCTTT. Amino acids: CASSYDTGTEAFF.

This clonotype showed up just a few times. The rearrangement links TRBV27 to TRBJ1-4; D is undetermined. Between the trimmed V and J ends, which lost 6 bases and 3 bases, there was a span of 11 bases. The CDR3 covers 14 residues. From germline, CDR1 is MNHEY and CDR2 SMNVEV (reference sequence). CDR3 loop: CASRDVAANEKLFF. CDR3 nucleotides: TGTGCCAGCAGGGACGTTGCGGCTAATGAAAAACTGTTTTTT.

V and J are TRBV7-2 and TRBJ1-4, with TRBD1 matching 12 bases. Germline values: CDR1 SGHTA, CDR2 FQGNSA. Trimming removed 5 bases from V and 7 bases from J; junction bases left unmatched: 11. The CDR3 is made up of 17 amino acids. CDR3 sequence (DNA): TGTGCCAGCAGCGTAGGTAGCGGGACAGGGGGCGGTGAAAAACTGTTTTTT. Protein product: CASSVGSGTGGGEKLFF.

This clonotype was detected ten times or more. The J gene is TRBJ2-5, the V gene TRBV5-8, with D perhaps matching TRBD2 (5 bases). Germline V lookup: CDR1 SGHTS, CDR2 YDEGEE. V shed 4 bases and J shed 1 base, with 11 bases lying between them. This CDR3 spans 14 amino acids. As DNA, the CDR3 is TGTGCCAGCAGCGAGGCGGGCAGCCAAGAGACCCAGTACTTC. Its protein product is CASSEAGSQETQYF.

V and J are TRBV15 and TRBJ2-7, with unresolved D. The CDR3 sequence is 16 residues long. Looked up from germline, CDR1 is LNHNV and CDR2 is YYDKDF (reference sequence). V lost 5 bases and J 2 bases, leaving 19 bases between the germline ends. This CDR3 reads CATSPQPRMVPYEQYF. DNA of the CDR3: TGTGCCACCAGCCCTCAACCCCGGATGGTGCCCTACGAGCAGTACTTC.

The rearrangement links TRBV7-9 to TRBJ2-2, with D unclear. This CDR3 has 14 amino acids. V lost 5 bases and J 1 base, leaving 8 bases between the germline ends. Germline V lookup: CDR1 SEHNR, CDR2 FQNEAQ (reference sequence). This CDR3 is CASSPDMNTGELFF. CDR3 nucleotides: TGTGCCAGCAGCCCGGATATGAACACCGGGGAGCTGTTTTTT.

To note about this clonotype: The junction and the germline gene differ at one end; a read error may be behind it. The rearrangement joins TRBV7-2 to TRBJ2-2, with D unclear. CDR1 SGHTA and CDR2 FQGNSA come from the germline V gene. This CDR3 is 19 amino acids long. CDR3 bases: TGCGCCAGCAGCCTTTATTCCGGGTCCCGACCGGGGAACACCGGGGAGCTGTTTTTT. This gives the protein CASSLYSGSRPGNTGELFF.

To note about this clonotype: The CDR3 end shows no conserved phenylalanine or tryptophan, and so a read error is likely. The rearrangement uses TRBV9 and TRBJ1-5; maybe TRBD1 (5 bases). Trimming took 5 bases from V and 4 from J, leaving 16 bases between them. From germline, CDR1 is SGDLS and CDR2 YYNGEE. CDR3 length: 15 residues. This CDR3 reads CASSSSGARNQPQHS. The CDR3 DNA sequence: TGTGCCAGCAGTTCGAGCGGGGCCCGTAATCAGCCCCAGCATTCT.